This T cell receptor (beta chain) appears in the sequencing data of a study of cytomegalovirus exposure and HLA in healthy donors. Study outcomes and limitations: V- and J-gene trimming of TCR beta was linked (in a later analysis) to a missense DCLRE1C variant.

A word on this clone: Antigen: not known.

Germline V CDR1 and CDR2: SNHLY, FYNNEI. The CDR3 length is 12 residues. V was pared by 6 bases and J by 5 bases, with 11 bases between. The PCR made use of 60 Vbeta and 13 Jbeta primers. Only in-frame clones appear in the TCRdb table, and some are missing; sequencing was by immunoSEQ multiplex PCR. The data contain around 130,000 clones, roughly 70% of them singletons. The origin of this receptor is a woman aged 40 to 50 in good health and CMV-seropositive. This chain connects TRBV2 to TRBJ2-7; the D gene is possibly TRBD1 (5 bases). The sequenced material came from PBMCs. CDR3 sequence: CASRAGFNEQYF. The CDR3 bases are TGTGCCAGCAGGGCAGGGTTTAACGAGCAGTACTTC. The full variable domain, with the rest looked up from reference TRBV2 and TRBJ2-7, is EPEVTQTPSHQVTQMGQEVILRCVPISNHLYFYWYRQILGQKVEFLVSFYNNEISEKSEIFDDQFSVERPDGSNFTLKIRSTKLEDSAMYFCASRAGFNEQYFGPGTRLTVT.